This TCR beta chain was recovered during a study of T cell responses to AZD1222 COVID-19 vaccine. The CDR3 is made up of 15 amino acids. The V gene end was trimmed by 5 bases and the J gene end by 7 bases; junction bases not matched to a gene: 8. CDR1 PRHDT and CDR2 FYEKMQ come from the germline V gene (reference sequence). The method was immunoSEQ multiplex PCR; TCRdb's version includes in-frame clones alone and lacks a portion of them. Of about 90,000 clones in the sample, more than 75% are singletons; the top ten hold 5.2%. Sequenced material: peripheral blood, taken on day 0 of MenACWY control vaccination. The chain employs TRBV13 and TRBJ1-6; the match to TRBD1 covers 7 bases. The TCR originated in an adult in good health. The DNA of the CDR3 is TGTGCCAGCAGCCTGTCGACAGGGCTGAATTCACCCCTCCACTTT. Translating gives CASSLSTGLNSPLHF.